The present entry profiles one TCR beta chain with its context. Its antigen is still unknown. Sequence at one end of the junction differs from germline and may be a read error. CDR3 length: 15 residues. The V gene's germline CDR1 is SSHAT and CDR2 FNYEAQ (reference sequence). Primers used in a second PCR of roughly 7 to 12 cycles were a sample-barcoded 5' primer and a J-beta primer mix. Each single sample gave us at least 3 million CDR3-containing paired-end reads. TCRdb used MiXCR to reprocess the 5' RACE reads, holding one entry per CDR3 protein. This sample has some 640,000 distinct CDR3 sequences; around 49% occur once, and the top ten carry 25% to 35%. This entry belongs to a study of blood T cells in healthy people across ages. General study points: Shifts in expanded clonotypes may have been confounded by donor CMV status, which was unknown.

This TCR came from an older woman in good health. The chain combines TRBV7-7 with TRBJ2-7, with 10 bases aligning to TRBD2. The sequencing sample was made of blood. Here the CDR3 reads CASSLVLAGRNEQYF. The CDR3 DNA follows: TGTGCTAGCAGCTTAGTACTAGCGGGACGGAATGAGCAGTACTTC.